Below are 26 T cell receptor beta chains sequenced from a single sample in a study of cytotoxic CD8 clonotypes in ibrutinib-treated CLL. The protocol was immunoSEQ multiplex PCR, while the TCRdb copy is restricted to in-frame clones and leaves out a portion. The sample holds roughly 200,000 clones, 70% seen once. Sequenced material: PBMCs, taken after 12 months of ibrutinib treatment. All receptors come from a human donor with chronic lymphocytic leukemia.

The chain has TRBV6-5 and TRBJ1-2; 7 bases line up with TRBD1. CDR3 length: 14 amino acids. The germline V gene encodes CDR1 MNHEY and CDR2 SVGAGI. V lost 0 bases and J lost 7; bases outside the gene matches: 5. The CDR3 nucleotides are TGTGCCAGCAGTTACTCGGACAGGATAGGTGGCTACACCTTC. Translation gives CASSYSDRIGGYTF.

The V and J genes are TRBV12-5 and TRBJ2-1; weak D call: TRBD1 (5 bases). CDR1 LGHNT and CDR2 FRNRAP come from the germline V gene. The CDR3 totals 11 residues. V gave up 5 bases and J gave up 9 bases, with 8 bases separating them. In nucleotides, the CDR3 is TGTGCTAGTGGTAGGGGTTTTGAGCAGTTCTTC. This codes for CASGRGFEQFF.

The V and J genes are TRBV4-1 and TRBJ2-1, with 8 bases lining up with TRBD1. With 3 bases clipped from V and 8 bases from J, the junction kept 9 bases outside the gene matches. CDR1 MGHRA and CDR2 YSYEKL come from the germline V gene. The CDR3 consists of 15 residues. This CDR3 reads CASSQEDRELDEQFF. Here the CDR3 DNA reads TGCGCCAGCAGCCAGGAGGACAGGGAATTGGATGAGCAGTTCTTC.

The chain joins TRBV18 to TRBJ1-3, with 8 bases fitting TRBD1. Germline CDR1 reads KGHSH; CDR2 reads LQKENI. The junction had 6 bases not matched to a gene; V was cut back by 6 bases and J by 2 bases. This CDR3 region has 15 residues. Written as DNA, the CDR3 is TGTGCCAGCTCTCGGGTACAGGGGGCTGGAAACACCATATATTTT. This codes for CASSRVQGAGNTIYF. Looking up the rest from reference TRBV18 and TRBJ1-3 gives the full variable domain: NAGVMQNPRHLVRRRGQEARLRCSPMKGHSHVYWYRQLPEEGLKFMVYLQKENIIDESGMPKERFSAEFPKEGPSILRIQQVVRGDSAAYFCASSRVQGAGNTIYFGEGSWLTVV.

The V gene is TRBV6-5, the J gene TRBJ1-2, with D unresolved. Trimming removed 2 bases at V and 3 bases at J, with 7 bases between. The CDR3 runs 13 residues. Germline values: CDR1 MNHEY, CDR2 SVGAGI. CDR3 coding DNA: TGTGCCAGCAGTTACAAATATGACTATGGCTACACCTTC. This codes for CASSYKYDYGYTF.

The CDR3 is CASIDRGLGGSNQPQHF. In DNA, the CDR3 is TGTGCCAGTATTGACAGGGGGCTTGGCGGAAGCAATCAGCCCCAGCATTTT. This sequence joins TRBV19 and TRBJ1-5; 10 bases line up with TRBD1. Germline values: CDR1 LNHDA, CDR2 SQIVND (reference sequence). J was trimmed by 1 base and V by 7 bases; bases with no gene match: 10. The length of the CDR3 is 17 residues.

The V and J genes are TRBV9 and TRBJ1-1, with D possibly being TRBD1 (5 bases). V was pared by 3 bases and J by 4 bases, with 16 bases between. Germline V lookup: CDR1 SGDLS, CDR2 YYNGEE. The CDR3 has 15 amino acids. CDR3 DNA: TGTGCCAGCAGCGGGGGACGGTTACACTCCACTGAAGCTTTCTTT. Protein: CASSGGRLHSTEAFF.

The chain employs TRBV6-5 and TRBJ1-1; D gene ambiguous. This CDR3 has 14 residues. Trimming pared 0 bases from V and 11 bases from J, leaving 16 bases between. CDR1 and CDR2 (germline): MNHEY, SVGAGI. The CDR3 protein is CASSYSGRRVEAFF. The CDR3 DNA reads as TGTGCCAGCAGTTACTCAGGCAGGAGAGTAGAGGCTTTCTTT.

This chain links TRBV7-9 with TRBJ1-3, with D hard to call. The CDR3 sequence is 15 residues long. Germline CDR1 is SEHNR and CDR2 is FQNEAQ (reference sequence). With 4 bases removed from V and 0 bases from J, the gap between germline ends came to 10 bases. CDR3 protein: CASSSEGYSGNTIYF. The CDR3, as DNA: TGTGCCAGCAGCTCAGAGGGTTACTCTGGAAACACCATATATTTT.

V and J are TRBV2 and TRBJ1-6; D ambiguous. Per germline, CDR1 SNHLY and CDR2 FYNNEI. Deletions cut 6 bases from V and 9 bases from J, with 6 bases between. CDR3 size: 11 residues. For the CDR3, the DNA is TGTGCCAGCAGGAAGGGTTCACCCCTCCACTTT. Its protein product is CASRKGSPLHF.

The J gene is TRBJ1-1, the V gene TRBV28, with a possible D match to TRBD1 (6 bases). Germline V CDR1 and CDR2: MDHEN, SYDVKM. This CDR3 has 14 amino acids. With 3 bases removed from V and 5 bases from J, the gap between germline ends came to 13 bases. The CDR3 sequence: CASSFAGARTEAFF. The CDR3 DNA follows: TGTGCCAGCAGTTTCGCAGGGGCGAGAACTGAAGCTTTCTTT. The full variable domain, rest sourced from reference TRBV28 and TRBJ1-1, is DVKVTQSSRYLVKRTGEKVFLECVQDMDHENMFWYRQDPGLGLRLIYFSYDVKMKEKGDIPEGYSVSREKKERFSLILESASTNQTSMYLCASSFAGARTEAFFGQGTRLTVV.

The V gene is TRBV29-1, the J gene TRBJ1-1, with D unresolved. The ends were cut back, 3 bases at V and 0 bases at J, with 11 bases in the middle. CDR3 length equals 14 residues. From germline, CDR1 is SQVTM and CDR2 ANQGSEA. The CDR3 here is CSVELWALNTEAFF. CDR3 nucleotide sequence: TGCAGCGTTGAGTTGTGGGCGCTGAACACTGAAGCTTTCTTT.

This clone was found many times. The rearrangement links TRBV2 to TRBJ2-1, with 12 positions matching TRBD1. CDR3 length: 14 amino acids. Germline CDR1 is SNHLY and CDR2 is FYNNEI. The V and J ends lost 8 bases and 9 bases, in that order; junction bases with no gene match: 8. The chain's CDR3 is CASGRDRGRGEQFF. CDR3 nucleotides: TGTGCCAGCGGCCGGGACAGGGGGCGAGGTGAGCAGTTCTTC.

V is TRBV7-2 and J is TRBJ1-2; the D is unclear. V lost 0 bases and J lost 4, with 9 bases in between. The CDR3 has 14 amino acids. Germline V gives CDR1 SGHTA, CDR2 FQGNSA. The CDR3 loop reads CASSLAGPTYGYTF. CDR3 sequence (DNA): TGTGCCAGCAGCTTAGCAGGGCCAACCTATGGCTACACCTTC. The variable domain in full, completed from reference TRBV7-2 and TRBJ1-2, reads GAGVSQSPSNKVTEKGKDVELRCDPISGHTALYWYRQSLGQGLEFLIYFQGNSAPDKSGLPSDRFSAERTGGSVSTLTIQRTQQEDSAVYLCASSLAGPTYGYTFGSGTRLTVV.

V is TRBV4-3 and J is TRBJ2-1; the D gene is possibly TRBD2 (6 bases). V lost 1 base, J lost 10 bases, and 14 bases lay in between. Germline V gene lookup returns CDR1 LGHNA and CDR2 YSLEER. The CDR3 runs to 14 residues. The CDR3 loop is CASSQVEGLEEQFF. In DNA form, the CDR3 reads TGCGCCAGCAGCCAAGTGGAGGGCCTAGAAGAGCAGTTCTTC.

The CDR3 sequence is CASSVRGTGYEQYF. The CDR3 region has the DNA TGTGCCAGCAGCGTAAGAGGGACCGGGTACGAGCAGTACTTC. The chain couples TRBV9 to TRBJ2-7, with D perhaps matching TRBD1 or TRBD2 (5 bases each). The CDR3 consists of 14 residues. Germline V lookup: CDR1 SGDLS, CDR2 YYNGEE. V lost 1 base to trimming and J lost 4 bases, with 12 bases between them.

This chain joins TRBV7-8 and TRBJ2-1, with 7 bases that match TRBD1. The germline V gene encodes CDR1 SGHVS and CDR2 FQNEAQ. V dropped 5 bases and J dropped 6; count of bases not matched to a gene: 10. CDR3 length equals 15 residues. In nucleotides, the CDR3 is TGTGCCAGCAGCAAACAGACAGGGCTGGGCAATGAGCAGTTCTTC. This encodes CASSKQTGLGNEQFF.

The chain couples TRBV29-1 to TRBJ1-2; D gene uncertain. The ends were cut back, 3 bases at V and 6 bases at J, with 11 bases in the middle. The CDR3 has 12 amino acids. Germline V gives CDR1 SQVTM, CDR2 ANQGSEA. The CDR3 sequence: CSVDYRGNGYTF. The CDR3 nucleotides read TGCAGCGTTGATTATCGCGGAAATGGCTACACCTTC.

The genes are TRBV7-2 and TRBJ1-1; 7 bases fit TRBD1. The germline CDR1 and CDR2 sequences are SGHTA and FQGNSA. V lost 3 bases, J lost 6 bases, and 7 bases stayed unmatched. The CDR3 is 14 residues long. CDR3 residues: CASSFKGAGAEAFF. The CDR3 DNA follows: TGTGCCAGCAGCTTCAAGGGGGCGGGGGCTGAAGCTTTCTTT.

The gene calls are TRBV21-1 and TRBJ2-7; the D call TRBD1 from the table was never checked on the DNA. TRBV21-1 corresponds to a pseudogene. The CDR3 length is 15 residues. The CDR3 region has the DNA TGTGCCAGCAGGAAGGACCGGGACAGTTCCTACGAGCAGTACTTC. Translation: CASRKDRDSSYEQYF.

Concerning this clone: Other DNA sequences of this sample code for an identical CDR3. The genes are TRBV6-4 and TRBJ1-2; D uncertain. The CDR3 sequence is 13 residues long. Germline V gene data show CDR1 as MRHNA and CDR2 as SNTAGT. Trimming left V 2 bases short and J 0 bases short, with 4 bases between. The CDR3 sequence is CASSDGSNYGYTF. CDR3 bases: TGTGCCAGCAGTGACGGTTCTAACTATGGCTACACCTTC.

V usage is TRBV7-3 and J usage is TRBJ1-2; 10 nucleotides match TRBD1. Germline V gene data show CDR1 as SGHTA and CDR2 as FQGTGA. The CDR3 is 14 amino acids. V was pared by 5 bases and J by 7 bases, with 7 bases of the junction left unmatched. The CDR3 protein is CASSPTGGIGGYTF. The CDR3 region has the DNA TGTGCCAGCAGCCCGACAGGGGGCATAGGTGGCTACACCTTC. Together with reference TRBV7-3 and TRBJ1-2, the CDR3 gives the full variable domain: GAGVSQTPSNKVTEKGKYVELRCDPISGHTALYWYRQSLGQGPEFLIYFQGTGAADDSGLPNDRFFAVRPEGSVSTLKIQRTERGDSAVYLCASSPTGGIGGYTFGSGTRLTVV.

The CDR3 nucleotides are TGTGCCAGTAGTATAAGGGTATTCTACGAGCAGTACTTC. Its protein is CASSIRVFYEQYF. This sequence joins TRBV19 and TRBJ2-7, with unresolved D. This CDR3 region has 13 residues. Trimming shortened V by 2 bases and J by 3 bases, and 8 bases separated the two germline ends. Germline V gene lookup returns CDR1 LNHDA and CDR2 SQIVND (reference sequence).

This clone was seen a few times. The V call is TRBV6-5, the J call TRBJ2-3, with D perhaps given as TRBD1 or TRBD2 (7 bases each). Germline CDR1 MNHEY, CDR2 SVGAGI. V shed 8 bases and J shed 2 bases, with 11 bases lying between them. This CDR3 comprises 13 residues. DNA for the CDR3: TGTGCCAGCCAGGGGGGGAACACAGATACGCAGTATTTT. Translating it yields CASQGGNTDTQYF.

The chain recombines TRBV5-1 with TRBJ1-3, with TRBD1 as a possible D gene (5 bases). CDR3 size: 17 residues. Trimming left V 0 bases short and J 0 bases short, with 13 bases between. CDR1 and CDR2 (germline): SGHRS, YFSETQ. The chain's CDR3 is CASSLVGAGHSGNTIYF. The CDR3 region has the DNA TGCGCCAGCAGCTTGGTGGGAGCAGGGCACTCTGGAAACACCATATATTTT.

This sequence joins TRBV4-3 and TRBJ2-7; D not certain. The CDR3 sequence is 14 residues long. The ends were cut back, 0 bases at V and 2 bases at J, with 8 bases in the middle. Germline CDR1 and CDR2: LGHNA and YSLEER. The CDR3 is CASSQEVGTYEQYF. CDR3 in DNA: TGCGCCAGCAGCCAAGAAGTGGGGACCTACGAGCAGTACTTC.